The text below deals with one T cell receptor (beta chain). The CDR3 runs 16 residues. J gave up 3 bases and V 0 bases, and 9 bases lay outside the gene matches. Germline V gives CDR1 SGDLS, CDR2 YYNGEE. The entry originates in a study of blood T cell repertoires in COVID-19. For the study at large: Samples came from the United States, Italy and Spain, spanning acute and convalescent COVID-19. T cells, B-cell-depleted T cells, or PBMCs supplied cDNA or gDNA.

How the authors handled the data: Amplification with reference gene primers provided the estimates of nucleated cell counts. Using immunoSEQ multiplex PCR, the repertoire was profiled, and TCRdb retains in-frame clones only, with some absent. The DNA gave D and trimming, while V, J and clone size come from that table. The sample yields tens of thousands of clones, approximately 78% seen once. The V call is TRBV9, the J call TRBJ2-7; the match to TRBD2 covers 7 bases. The source is a woman aged 80 or over with acute or convalescent COVID-19. Sequences were obtained from peripheral blood. DNA for the CDR3: TGTGCCAGCAGCGTAGGGGTCGGGACTACTGGCTACGAGCAGTACTTC. It specifies CASSVGVGTTGYEQYF.